A selection of T cell receptor beta chains follows, all from one sample in a study of blood T cell repertoires in COVID-19. The method was immunoSEQ multiplex PCR; TCRdb's version includes in-frame clones alone and lacks a portion of them. The sample records around 21,000 clones, around 74% being singletons. The material sequenced was peripheral blood. The receptors shown here come from an elderly man with acute or convalescent COVID-19. CDR3s include the opening cysteine and the closing phenylalanine or tryptophan. The order of the fields is D gene, clone size, V gene, J gene, CDR3 protein, CDR3 DNA. The D gene is left open where the match is weak. Expanded clones are given a class, and other clones once, few, many or no size at all.

d_call: TRBD1; clone_size: .; v_call: TRBV4-1; j_call: TRBJ1-2; cdr3_aa: CASSLPDRGDYGYTF; cdr3_nt: TGCGCCAGCAGCCTACCGGACAGGGGGGATTATGGCTACACCTTC
d_call: TRBD1; clone_size: .; v_call: TRBV5-7; j_call: TRBJ1-2; cdr3_aa: CASRRQGRDYGYTF; cdr3_nt: TGTGCCAGCAGAAGACAGGGGAGGGACTATGGCTACACCTTC
d_call: TRBD2; clone_size: .; v_call: TRBV6-2/TRBV6-3; j_call: TRBJ2-5; cdr3_aa: CASSGTSFPQETQYF; cdr3_nt: TGTGCCAGCAGCGGGACTAGCTTCCCACAAGAGACCCAGTACTTC
d_call: TRBD2; clone_size: .; v_call: TRBV6-2/TRBV6-3; j_call: TRBJ2-1; cdr3_aa: CASSGTRGNNEQFF; cdr3_nt: TGTGCCAGCAGCGGGACTAGGGGAAACAATGAGCAGTTCTTC
d_call: .; clone_size: .; v_call: TRBV4-1; j_call: TRBJ2-1; cdr3_aa: CASSQVTGSRSYNEQFF; cdr3_nt: TGCGCCAGCAGCCAAGTTACAGGCTCTCGATCCTACAATGAGCAGTTCTTC
d_call: TRBD2; clone_size: .; v_call: TRBV30; j_call: TRBJ2-7; cdr3_aa: CAWSVGLAGENEQYF; cdr3_nt: TGTGCCTGGAGTGTCGGGTTAGCGGGAGAGAACGAGCAGTACTTC
d_call: .; clone_size: .; v_call: TRBV10-1; j_call: TRBJ1-1; cdr3_aa: CASSEGGTEAFF; cdr3_nt: TGCGCCAGCAGTGAAGGGGGTACTGAAGCTTTCTTT
d_call: .; clone_size: .; v_call: TRBV19; j_call: TRBJ2-2; cdr3_aa: CASTPPKNTGELFF; cdr3_nt: TGTGCCAGTACCCCCCCCAAGAACACCGGGGAGCTGTTTTTT
d_call: TRBD1; clone_size: .; v_call: TRBV29-1; j_call: TRBJ1-2; cdr3_aa: CSVGTAGYTF; cdr3_nt: TGCAGCGTAGGGACAGCGGGCTACACCTTC
d_call: .; clone_size: .; v_call: TRBV7-3; j_call: TRBJ2-3; cdr3_aa: CASSRGDTQYF; cdr3_nt: TGTGCCAGCTCAAGGGGAGATACGCAGTATTTT
d_call: .; clone_size: .; v_call: TRBV10-2; j_call: TRBJ1-2; cdr3_aa: CASSESRGYTF; cdr3_nt: TGCGCCAGCAGTGAGTCGAGAGGCTACACCTTC
d_call: .; clone_size: .; v_call: TRBV12-3/TRBV12-4; j_call: TRBJ1-1; cdr3_aa: CASSSTGPTEAFF; cdr3_nt: TGTGCCAGCAGCAGTACAGGGCCCACTGAAGCTTTCTTT
d_call: TRBD2; clone_size: .; v_call: TRBV24-1; j_call: TRBJ2-5; cdr3_aa: CATSDPSGKETQYF; cdr3_nt: TGTGCCACCAGTGATCCTAGCGGGAAAGAGACCCAGTACTTC
d_call: .; clone_size: few; v_call: TRBV29-1; j_call: TRBJ2-5; cdr3_aa: CSVFTPGETQYF; cdr3_nt: TGCAGCGTTTTTACCCCCGGGGAGACCCAGTACTTC
d_call: .; clone_size: .; v_call: TRBV30; j_call: TRBJ1-1; cdr3_aa: CAWSAGRVAEAFF; cdr3_nt: TGTGCCTGGAGCGCGGGAAGGGTCGCTGAAGCTTTCTTT
d_call: TRBD1; clone_size: .; v_call: TRBV10-3; j_call: TRBJ2-7; cdr3_aa: CAISESWDSYEQYF; cdr3_nt: TGTGCCATCAGTGAGTCCTGGGACAGCTACGAGCAGTACTTC
d_call: TRBD1; clone_size: .; v_call: TRBV5-1; j_call: TRBJ1-1; cdr3_aa: CASRRTGMNTEAFF; cdr3_nt: TGCGCCAGCCGACGGACAGGGATGAACACTGAAGCTTTCTTT
d_call: TRBD2; clone_size: .; v_call: TRBV28; j_call: TRBJ2-3; cdr3_aa: CASSSASGRVGFGDTQYF; cdr3_nt: TGTGCCAGCAGTTCTGCTAGCGGGAGAGTGGGGTTCGGAGATACGCAGTATTTT
d_call: TRBD2; clone_size: .; v_call: TRBV30; j_call: TRBJ2-1; cdr3_aa: CAWSVGRTSGRTSYNEQFF; cdr3_nt: TGTGCCTGGAGTGTAGGCCGAACTAGCGGGAGGACCTCCTACAATGAGCAGTTCTTC
d_call: .; clone_size: .; v_call: TRBV11-2; j_call: TRBJ2-7; cdr3_aa: CASSLGSWYEQYF; cdr3_nt: TGTGCCAGCAGCTTAGGGAGTTGGTACGAGCAGTACTTC
d_call: TRBD1; clone_size: .; v_call: TRBV19; j_call: TRBJ1-5; cdr3_aa: CASSGTGGRQPQHF; cdr3_nt: TGTGCCAGTAGTGGGACAGGGGGCCGGCAGCCCCAGCATTTT
d_call: TRBD1; clone_size: .; v_call: TRBV12-3/TRBV12-4; j_call: TRBJ1-2; cdr3_aa: CASSRQGNSYTF; cdr3_nt: TGTGCCAGCAGCCGACAGGGAAATAGCTACACCTTC
d_call: .; clone_size: .; v_call: TRBV7-6; j_call: TRBJ2-7; cdr3_aa: CASSLVGAGTGRNYEQYF; cdr3_nt: TGTGCCAGCAGCTTAGTGGGGGCCGGGACGGGTAGAAACTACGAGCAGTACTTC
d_call: .; clone_size: .; v_call: TRBV5-1; j_call: TRBJ2-7; cdr3_aa: CASSYQAVSSYEQYF; cdr3_nt: TGCGCCAGCAGCTACCAAGCGGTGAGCTCCTACGAGCAGTACTTC
d_call: .; clone_size: .; v_call: TRBV7-9; j_call: TRBJ2-1; cdr3_aa: CASSFLKGGYNEQFF; cdr3_nt: TGTGCCAGCAGCTTCCTCAAGGGAGGATACAATGAGCAGTTCTTC
d_call: .; clone_size: few; v_call: TRBV5-1; j_call: TRBJ2-1; cdr3_aa: CASSLALDSYEQFF; cdr3_nt: TGCGCCAGCAGCTTGGCCCTGGACAGCTATGAGCAGTTCTTC
d_call: TRBD1; clone_size: .; v_call: TRBV29-1; j_call: TRBJ2-3; cdr3_aa: CSVGGDRETDTQYF; cdr3_nt: TGCAGCGTTGGGGGGGACAGGGAGACAGATACGCAGTATTTT
d_call: .; clone_size: .; v_call: TRBV4-1; j_call: TRBJ1-2; cdr3_aa: CASSRDGNPGYTF; cdr3_nt: TGCGCCAGCAGCCGCGACGGGAACCCTGGCTACACCTTC
d_call: .; clone_size: .; v_call: TRBV9; j_call: TRBJ2-4; cdr3_aa: CASSVGQENIQYF; cdr3_nt: TGTGCCAGCAGCGTAGGACAGGAAAACATTCAGTACTTC
d_call: .; clone_size: .; v_call: TRBV2; j_call: TRBJ2-2; cdr3_aa: CASMGQENTGELFF; cdr3_nt: TGTGCCAGCATGGGGCAGGAGAACACCGGGGAGCTGTTTTTT
d_call: TRBD2; clone_size: .; v_call: TRBV5-8; j_call: TRBJ2-1; cdr3_aa: CASSLGTGTSGGNEQFF; cdr3_nt: TGTGCCAGCAGCTTGGGGACCGGGACTAGCGGGGGTAATGAGCAGTTCTTC
d_call: TRBD1; clone_size: .; v_call: TRBV5-8; j_call: TRBJ1-1; cdr3_aa: CASSFRGTANTEAFF; cdr3_nt: TGTGCCAGCAGCTTCAGGGGGACAGCGAACACTGAAGCTTTCTTT
d_call: .; clone_size: .; v_call: TRBV5-1; j_call: TRBJ2-1; cdr3_aa: CASSGGISNNEQFF; cdr3_nt: TGCGCCAGCAGTGGCGGGATCTCCAACAATGAGCAGTTCTTC
d_call: TRBD1; clone_size: .; v_call: TRBV30; j_call: TRBJ1-1; cdr3_aa: CAWSPPGTGGTEAFF; cdr3_nt: TGTGCCTGGAGTCCCCCAGGGACAGGGGGCACTGAAGCTTTCTTT
d_call: .; clone_size: .; v_call: TRBV15; j_call: TRBJ2-6; cdr3_aa: CATSRDVGAGGANVLTF; cdr3_nt: TGTGCCACCAGCAGAGACGTAGGGGCTGGGGGGGCCAACGTCCTGACTTTC
d_call: .; clone_size: .; v_call: TRBV24-1; j_call: TRBJ1-2; cdr3_aa: CATSKTDLDGYTF; cdr3_nt: TGTGCCACCAGTAAGACAGACCTAGATGGCTACACCTTC
d_call: .; clone_size: few; v_call: TRBV6-5; j_call: TRBJ1-5; cdr3_aa: CASSSGYSNQPQHF; cdr3_nt: TGTGCCAGCAGTAGCGGGTATAGCAATCAGCCCCAGCATTTT
d_call: TRBD2; clone_size: .; v_call: TRBV7-6; j_call: TRBJ2-1; cdr3_aa: CASSRGLASSYNEQFF; cdr3_nt: TGTGCCAGCAGCCGTGGACTAGCCAGCTCCTACAATGAGCAGTTCTTC
d_call: .; clone_size: .; v_call: TRBV30; j_call: TRBJ2-5; cdr3_aa: CALGLGRRETQYF; cdr3_nt: TGTGCCCTGGGGCTGGGCCGCCGGGAGACCCAGTACTTC
d_call: TRBD2; clone_size: .; v_call: TRBV5-1; j_call: TRBJ2-3; cdr3_aa: CASSLQGGSTDTQYF; cdr3_nt: TGCGCCAGCAGCTTGCAGGGAGGGAGCACAGATACGCAGTATTTT